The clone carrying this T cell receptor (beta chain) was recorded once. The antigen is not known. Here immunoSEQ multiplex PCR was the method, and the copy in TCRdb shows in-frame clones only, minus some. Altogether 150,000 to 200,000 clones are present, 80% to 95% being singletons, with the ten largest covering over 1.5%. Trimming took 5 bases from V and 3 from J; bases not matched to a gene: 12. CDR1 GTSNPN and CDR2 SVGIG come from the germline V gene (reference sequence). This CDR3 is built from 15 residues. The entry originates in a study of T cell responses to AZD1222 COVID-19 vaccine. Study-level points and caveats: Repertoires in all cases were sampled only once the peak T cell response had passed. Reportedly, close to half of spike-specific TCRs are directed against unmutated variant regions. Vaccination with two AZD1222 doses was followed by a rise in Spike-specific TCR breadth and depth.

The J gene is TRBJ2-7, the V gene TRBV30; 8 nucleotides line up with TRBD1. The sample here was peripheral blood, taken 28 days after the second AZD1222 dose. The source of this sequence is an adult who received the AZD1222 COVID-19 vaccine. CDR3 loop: CAWVHGRTGSYEQYF. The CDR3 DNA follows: TGTGCCTGGGTCCATGGAAGGACAGGGAGCTACGAGCAGTACTTC.